Shown below are 7 T cell receptor beta chains from a single sample sequenced in a study of long-term antiretroviral therapy in people with HIV. The assay used was immunoSEQ (version v3.0), run at survey level. Sequencing used immunoSEQ multiplex PCR; TCRdb keeps in-frame clones, though not all of them. Of about 20,000 clones listed, less than 85% are singletons. Specimen: unsorted PBMCs, collected 2.4 years after starting antiretroviral therapy. The receptor source for this set is a man aged 35 to 55 with HIV.

This clone has only a few counts. V usage is TRBV28 and J usage is TRBJ2-7, with D hard to call. Trimming took off 8 bases at V and 0 bases at J, with 11 bases between the two ends. Germline CDR1 reads MDHEN; CDR2 reads SYDVKM. This CDR3 has 13 residues. CDR3 protein: CASRWRPSYEQYF. The CDR3 DNA sequence: TGTGCCAGCCGCTGGAGACCCTCCTACGAGCAGTACTTC.

The chain carries TRBV10-1 and TRBJ2-1; TRBD2 matches 8 bases. The CDR3 sequence is 19 residues long. Germline lookup yields CDR1 WNHNN and CDR2 SYGVQD (reference sequence). V lost 6 bases and J lost 10; bases outside the gene matches: 26. CDR3 in DNA: TGCGCCAGCAGCCTCACGAGTCCGCTAGCGGGTAACCCAACCAACGAGCAGTTCTTC. Protein product: CASSLTSPLAGNPTNEQFF.

The rearrangement joins TRBV7-6 to TRBJ2-1, with TRBD2 matching over 11 bases. Germline V CDR1 and CDR2: SGHVS, FNYEAQ. The CDR3 contains 17 residues. The J segment lost 7 bases and the V segment lost 1 base, leaving 9 bases of the junction unmatched. CDR3 in amino acids: CASSLGHGTSGSNEQFF. As DNA, the CDR3 is TGTGCCAGCAGCTTAGGACATGGGACTAGCGGTTCGAATGAGCAGTTCTTC.

This clone was seen more than once but under ten times. The chain has TRBV7-9 and TRBJ1-1; TRBD1 might be the D (5 bases). The CDR3 has 15 amino acids. Germline assignment: CDR1 SEHNR and CDR2 FQNEAQ (reference sequence). V was pared by 3 bases and J by 1 base, with 12 bases between. The CDR3 loop reads CASSLARDGNTEAFF. CDR3 coding DNA: TGTGCCAGCAGCTTGGCCAGGGACGGGAACACTGAAGCTTTCTTT.

This clone was seen only once. The chain recombines TRBV19 with TRBJ2-1; the match to TRBD1 covers 7 bases. V was pared by 3 bases and J by 2 bases, with 13 bases of the junction left unmatched. Germline values: CDR1 LNHDA, CDR2 SQIVND (reference sequence). The CDR3 is 18 amino acids. This chain's CDR3 is CASSIHQTGMAAYNEQFF. DNA for the CDR3: TGTGCCAGTAGTATTCACCAGACAGGGATGGCTGCCTACAATGAGCAGTTCTTC.

Only a few counts were recorded for this clone. The rearrangement links TRBV19 to TRBJ2-7; D possibly corresponds to TRBD2 (7 bases). The V gene's germline CDR1 is LNHDA and CDR2 SQIVND (reference sequence). The CDR3 runs to 13 residues. V was trimmed by 6 bases and J by 0 bases, leaving 9 bases between them. This CDR3 is CASRGGLSYEQYF. CDR3 DNA sequence: TGTGCCAGTAGGGGGGGGCTCTCCTACGAGCAGTACTTC.

This chain joins TRBV7-2 and TRBJ2-7; possibly TRBD1 or TRBD2 for D (5 bases each). The CDR3 runs 15 residues. V was pared by 1 base and J by 5 bases, with 15 bases between. In germline, CDR1 is SGHTA, CDR2 FQGNSA. The CDR3 sequence: CASSLGVEGINEQYF. The CDR3 nucleotides read TGTGCCAGCAGCTTAGGAGTTGAGGGGATCAACGAGCAGTACTTC. The whole variable domain, remainder taken from reference TRBV7-2 and TRBJ2-7, is GAGVSQSPSNKVTEKGKDVELRCDPISGHTALYWYRQSLGQGLEFLIYFQGNSAPDKSGLPSDRFSAERTGGSVSTLTIQRTQQEDSAVYLCASSLGVEGINEQYFGPGTRLTVT.